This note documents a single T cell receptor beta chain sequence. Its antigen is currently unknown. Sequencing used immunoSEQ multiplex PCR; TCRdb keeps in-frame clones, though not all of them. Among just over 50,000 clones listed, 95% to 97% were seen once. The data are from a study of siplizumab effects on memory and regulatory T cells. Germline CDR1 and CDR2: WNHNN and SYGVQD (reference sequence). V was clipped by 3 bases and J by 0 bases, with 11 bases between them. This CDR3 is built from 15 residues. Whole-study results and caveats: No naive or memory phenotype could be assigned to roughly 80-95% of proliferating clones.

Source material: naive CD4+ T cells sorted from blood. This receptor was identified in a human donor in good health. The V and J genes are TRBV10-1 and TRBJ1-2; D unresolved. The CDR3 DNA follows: TGCGCCAGCAGTGAAGAGGGAAGACCTAACTATGGCTACACCTTC. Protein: CASSEEGRPNYGYTF.